This is a list of T cell receptor beta chains from one sample in a study of beta chain features in type 1 diabetes. The assay was immunoSEQ multiplex PCR, and TCRdb's table has in-frame clones only and misses some. This sample has roughly 180,000 clones; roughly an eighth occur once, and the top ten carry 0.62%. Specimen: central memory CD4+ T cells from blood. Every receptor here comes from a woman younger than 35 in good health. Both conserved end residues are part of each CDR3. D genes are given only for firm matches. Rows give clone size only sometimes, using once, few, many, or a class for an expanded clone.

v_call	clone_size	d_call	j_call	cdr3_aa	cdr3_nt
TRBV18	.	TRBD1	TRBJ2-7	CASSRTGQGHYEQYF	TGTGCCAGCTCACGTACGGGACAGGGTCACTACGAGCAGTACTTC
TRBV9	.	.	TRBJ1-5	CASSPREAVLLGNQPQHF	TGTGCCAGCAGCCCCCGCGAGGCTGTTTTGTTGGGCAATCAGCCCCAGCATTTT
TRBV29-1	few	.	TRBJ1-1	CSVVRQVNTEAFF	TGCAGCGTTGTGCGTCAGGTGAACACTGAAGCTTTCTTT
TRBV7-3	.	TRBD2	TRBJ2-5	CASSSLGLAEETQYF	TGTGCCAGCAGCTCCCTGGGACTAGCGGAAGAGACCCAGTACTTC
TRBV7-9	.	TRBD1	TRBJ2-5	CASSFRQGQQETQYF	TGTGCCAGCAGCTTCAGACAGGGGCAACAAGAGACCCAGTACTTC
TRBV4-2	.	TRBD2	TRBJ2-1	CASSQDGPGLAGANEQFF	TGTGCCAGCAGCCAAGATGGACCGGGACTAGCGGGAGCTAATGAGCAGTTCTTC
TRBV19	.	TRBD1	TRBJ1-1	CASSPGDRLNTEAFF	TGTGCCAGTAGTCCAGGGGACAGGCTGAACACTGAAGCTTTCTTT
TRBV5-1	.	TRBD2	TRBJ2-1	CASSLVLAGHNEQFF	TGCGCCAGCAGCTTGGTGCTAGCGGGGCACAATGAGCAGTTCTTC
TRBV5-5	.	TRBD2	TRBJ2-2	CASSLAPSGSDTGELFF	TGTGCCAGCAGCTTGGCCCCTAGCGGGAGTGACACCGGGGAGCTGTTTTTT
TRBV11-2	.	.	TRBJ1-2	CASSPLSYGYTF	TGTGCCAGCAGTCCACTGTCCTATGGCTACACCTTC
TRBV14	.	.	TRBJ1-2	CASSQAGYSYTF	TGTGCCAGCAGCCAGGCAGGGTACAGCTACACCTTC
TRBV29-1	many	TRBD1	TRBJ2-2	CSVEDRGTGELFF	TGCAGCGTTGAGGACAGGGGCACCGGGGAGCTGTTTTTT
TRBV25-1	.	.	TRBJ2-1	CASSEYPDNEQFF	TGTGCCAGCAGTGAATATCCTGACAATGAGCAGTTCTTC
TRBV28	.	.	TRBJ1-5	CASSLSDGITQHF	TGTGCCAGCAGTTTAAGCGACGGAATTACCCAGCATTTT
TRBV11-1	few	.	TRBJ1-1	CASSLRVRAFF	TGTGCCAGCAGCTTGAGGGTGAGGGCTTTCTTT
TRBV7-7	few	TRBD2	TRBJ2-7	CASSLARGSAYEQYF	TGTGCTAGCAGCTTAGCGCGGGGGTCAGCCTACGAGCAGTACTTC
TRBV27	few	TRBD2	TRBJ2-7	CASSPQLRTSGRFYEQYF	TGTGCCAGCAGTCCACAACTGAGGACTAGCGGGAGGTTCTACGAGCAGTACTTC
TRBV5-1	.	TRBD1	TRBJ2-5	CASSLAFDRAGETQYF	TGCGCCAGCAGCTTGGCGTTCGACAGGGCGGGAGAGACCCAGTACTTC
TRBV2	few	TRBD1	TRBJ1-2	CASTGDSIGGYTF	TGTGCCAGCACTGGGGACAGCATCGGCGGCTACACCTTC
TRBV5-4	few	TRBD1	TRBJ2-3	CASLMRTGGTDTQYF	TGTGCCAGCCTGATGAGGACAGGGGGCACAGATACGCAGTATTTT
TRBV29-1	few	.	TRBJ1-4	CSVGKTGREEKLFF	TGCAGCGTTGGCAAGACAGGAAGAGAGGAAAAACTGTTTTTT
TRBV10-2	.	.	TRBJ2-1	CASGKSSGLGEQFF	TGCGCCAGCGGGAAATCCTCAGGGCTTGGTGAGCAGTTCTTC
TRBV7-2	few	.	TRBJ1-4	CASSLNRVDEKLFF	TGTGCCAGCAGCTTAAACAGGGTAGATGAAAAACTGTTTTTT
TRBV5-4	.	.	TRBJ1-2	CASSLGTKNYGYTF	TGTGCCAGCAGCCTCGGGACAAAAAACTATGGCTACACCTTC
TRBV27	few	TRBD1	TRBJ2-5	CASSLGTGGRETQYF	TGTGCCAGCAGTTTGGGTACAGGGGGCAGGGAGACCCAGTACTTC
TRBV5-1	.	.	TRBJ2-1	CASSLAGGRDGDEQFF	TGCGCCAGCAGCTTGGCCGGCGGGCGGGATGGGGATGAGCAGTTCTTC
TRBV28	.	TRBD1	TRBJ1-5	CASSLRDRVVNQPQHF	TGTGCCAGCAGTTTAAGGGACAGGGTGGTCAATCAGCCCCAGCATTTT
TRBV15	few	.	TRBJ2-3	CATSRDRSSDTQYF	TGTGCCACCAGCAGAGATAGGTCTAGTGATACGCAGTATTTT
TRBV6-6	.	.	TRBJ1-5	CASSYGGEEQPQHF	TGTGCCAGCAGTTACGGCGGAGAAGAACAGCCCCAGCATTTT
TRBV5-4	few	TRBD2	TRBJ2-1	CAAGEGVSKNEQFF	TGTGCCGCCGGGGAGGGAGTTAGTAAGAATGAGCAGTTCTTC
TRBV28	many	.	TRBJ1-1	CASKHDTEAFF	TGTGCCAGCAAACACGACACTGAAGCTTTCTTT
TRBV7-6	.	TRBD2	TRBJ2-7	CASSLRPSGEGEQYF	TGTGCCAGCAGCTTACGCCCTAGCGGGGAGGGCGAGCAGTACTTC
TRBV19	.	TRBD1	TRBJ2-4	CASSTNRDRGFSAKNIQYF	TGTGCCAGTAGTACTAACCGGGACAGGGGTTTCTCAGCCAAAAACATTCAGTACTTC
TRBV7-2	.	.	TRBJ2-5	CASSLGHRLQETQYF	TGTGCCAGCAGCTTAGGGCACCGCCTCCAAGAGACCCAGTACTTC
TRBV30	.	.	TRBJ1-5	CAWSGEAQPQHF	TGTGCCTGGAGTGGTGAGGCCCAGCCCCAGCATTTT
TRBV30	.	.	TRBJ2-1	CAWRIGASIEQFF	TGTGCCTGGAGAATAGGGGCGAGTATTGAGCAGTTCTTC
TRBV11-1	.	TRBD1	TRBJ2-7	CASSDGTGGWYEQYF	TGTGCCAGCAGCGACGGGACAGGGGGCTGGTACGAGCAGTACTTC
TRBV30	.	TRBD2	TRBJ2-3	CAWSALTSGMGIVTDTQYF	TGTGCCTGGAGTGCTTTGACTAGCGGGATGGGGATTGTCACAGATACGCAGTATTTT
TRBV19	few	TRBD1	TRBJ2-7	CASRGTGIHEQYF	TGTGCCAGTAGGGGGACAGGGATCCACGAGCAGTACTTC
TRBV10-3	few	TRBD1	TRBJ1-1	CATYRQGATEAFF	TGTGCCACTTACCGACAGGGGGCTACTGAAGCTTTCTTT
TRBV28	few	TRBD2	TRBJ2-4	CASSVAGEGQDIQYF	TGTGCCAGCAGTGTCGCGGGAGAAGGTCAGGACATTCAGTACTTC
TRBV2	.	.	TRBJ1-1	CASSVQGNTEAFF	TGTGCCAGCAGCGTACAGGGGAACACTGAAGCTTTCTTT
TRBV7-2	.	.	TRBJ2-5	CASSSSGEKTQYF	TGTGCCAGCAGCTCATCAGGGGAAAAGACCCAGTACTTC
TRBV7-2	few	.	TRBJ1-2	CASSLGQSYGYTF	TGTGCCAGCAGCTTAGGACAGTCCTATGGCTACACCTTC
TRBV4-2	few	TRBD1	TRBJ2-7	CASSQGPLGTGAHEQYF	TGTGCCAGCAGCCAAGGGCCTTTGGGGACAGGGGCCCACGAGCAGTACTTC
TRBV7-9	few	.	TRBJ1-1	CASSAAGSMNTEAFF	TGTGCCAGCAGCGCTGCGGGAAGCATGAACACTGAAGCTTTCTTT
TRBV4-2	.	TRBD2	TRBJ2-7	CASSQDPGLAGGSEQYF	TGTGCCAGCAGCCAAGATCCCGGACTAGCGGGAGGGAGCGAGCAGTACTTC
TRBV30	.	TRBD1	TRBJ2-2	CAWSGDRVNTGELFF	TGTGCCTGGAGCGGGGACAGGGTTAACACCGGGGAGCTGTTTTTT
TRBV18	.	.	TRBJ1-1	CASSPRTSNTEAFF	TGTGCCAGCTCACCCCGGACTTCGAACACTGAAGCTTTCTTT
TRBV19	few	TRBD1	TRBJ2-1	CASSMWTGGSNEQFF	TGTGCCAGTAGTATGTGGACAGGGGGCTCAAATGAGCAGTTCTTC
TRBV28	.	.	TRBJ2-1	CASSKLSGYNEQFF	TGTGCCAGCAGTAAACTCAGCGGATACAATGAGCAGTTCTTC
TRBV9	.	.	TRBJ1-2	CASSVVDQASEGYTF	TGTGCCAGCAGCGTAGTTGACCAGGCGTCAGAAGGCTACACCTTC
TRBV19	few	TRBD1	TRBJ1-2	CASRPTGLRGYTF	TGTGCCAGTAGGCCGACAGGGCTGCGGGGCTACACCTTC
TRBV9	many	.	TRBJ1-4	CASSPRTLHRGSTNEKLFF	TGTGCCAGCAGCCCCCGGACATTACATAGGGGATCAACTAATGAAAAACTGTTTTTT
TRBV18	.	TRBD1	TRBJ2-1	CASSPGSLGQGNHYNEQFF	TGTGCCAGCTCACCAGGAAGTTTGGGACAGGGGAACCACTACAATGAGCAGTTCTTC